The 5 T cell receptor beta chains reported below all come from one sample, sequenced in a study of beta chain features in type 1 diabetes. Study outcomes and limitations: TCRB CDR3s from Type 1 diabetes patients were moderately but significantly shorter in all four CD4+ subsets.

The antigens of these receptors remain unknown. The sequenced template was cDNA made from the entire isolated RNA. Sequenced by immunoSEQ multiplex PCR; TCRdb stores in-frame clones only, minus some. The sample shows fewer than 350,000 clones, around 16% of them seen only once. What was sequenced was naive CD4+ T cells from blood. The receptors derive from a man aged 18 to 29 with type 1 diabetes.

This clone occurred a few times. The chain links TRBV29-1 to TRBJ1-1; D uncertain. This CDR3 region has 10 residues. The germline gives CDR1 SQVTM, CDR2 ANQGSEA. V lost 5 bases and J lost 4, with 5 bases in between. In DNA form, the CDR3 reads TGCAGCGTTCCGCGCACTGAAGCTTTCTTT. Amino acid sequence: CSVPRTEAFF. Using reference TRBV29-1 and TRBJ1-1 for the parts outside the CDR3, the full variable domain is SAVISQKPSRDICQRGTSLTIQCQVDSQVTMMFWYRQQPGQSLTLIATANQGSEATYESGFVIDKFPISRPNLTFSTLTVSNMSPEDSSIYLCSVPRTEAFFGQGTRLTVV.

A few counts support this clone. The chain carries TRBV5-1 and TRBJ1-1, with D unclear. Per the germline V gene, CDR1 is SGHRS and CDR2 is YFSETQ. The CDR3 spans 13 residues. The V end lost 5 bases, the J end lost 1 base, and 9 bases lay between the germline ends. CDR3 region: CASSILRNTEAFF. The CDR3 nucleotides read TGCGCCAGCAGTATCCTGAGGAACACTGAAGCTTTCTTT.

The sample holds a few counts of this clone. This chain connects TRBV21-1 to TRBJ2-7; the table's D gene call, TRBD2, was not cross checked with the DNA. TRBV21-1 is described as a pseudogene. The CDR3 covers 10 residues. The CDR3 reads CASSTDEQYF. The CDR3 bases are TGTGCCAGCAGCACGGACGAGCAGTACTTC.

This rearrangement joins TRBV7-2 to TRBJ2-5, with D perhaps matching TRBD2 (6 bases). CDR1 and CDR2 (germline): SGHTA, FQGNSA. The CDR3 contains 15 residues. Trimming removed 2 bases from V and 0 bases from J, with 10 bases in between. The CDR3 sequence: CASSLRSGYQETQYF. DNA of the CDR3: TGTGCCAGCAGCTTACGAAGCGGGTACCAAGAGACCCAGTACTTC.

The rearrangement links TRBV6-5 to TRBJ2-1, with 7 nucleotides matching TRBD1. With V trimmed by 7 bases and J by 4 bases, 10 bases remained unmatched. The CDR3 spans 15 residues. Germline CDR1 MNHEY, CDR2 SVGAGI. CDR3: CASTPRDSLYNEQFF. CDR3 bases: TGTGCCAGCACCCCCCGGGACAGCCTATACAATGAGCAGTTCTTC.